Listed here is a single TCR beta chain. No cognate antigen has been identified for it. Base qualities were left out, and no much larger clone turns up one base away. CDR1 MDHEN and CDR2 SYDVKM are derived from the germline V gene. From cysteine to phenylalanine, the CDR3 is 13 amino acids long. Only the CDR3 part of the read is kept: 39 bases, read in frame from the first base. V is clipped by 8 bases and J by 0 bases, and the sequence between their germline boundaries is 7 bases long. The data derive from a study of cytomegalovirus exposure and HLA in healthy donors (dated by TCRdb to about 2017). For context, the study as a whole: A later analysis indicated that the 90 to 150 validation repertoires were generated on the platform also employed for the 700 or so repertoires of the first cohort. The aim of the study was to test whether cataloging public T cell receptors could identify signatures of past pathogen exposure. A separate validation cohort of roughly 110 different subjects was used in addition to the roughly 620-subject first cohort. The study combined high-throughput TCR immunosequencing, statistical association of individual TCRs with disease status, and machine learning to predict cytomegalovirus infection status.

Summary of the overall study and its limitations: All 130 or so repertoires were used to score co-occurrence in the validation cohort in a later analysis, because that analysis had no HLA typing for the cohort. Subsequent analysis determined that TCRs grouped into clusters in the first cohort also showed a tendency toward co-occurrence across the 120 or so validation repertoires, and approximately 94% of cluster scores exceeded 0. The authors suggested that the approach could potentially be generalized to other disease states and immunological phenotypes. In the study, 150 to 200 TCR beta chains were listed as associated with cytomegalovirus. Across donors, most TCR sequences were observed very rarely, whereas some public TCRs were present in many individuals. A few of the identified cytomegalovirus-associated TCR beta chains were confirmed in vitro to be specific for cytomegalovirus antigens. In both the original and validation cohorts, the classifier was reported to diagnose cytomegalovirus status with high specificity and sensitivity.

To prepare the library, the immunoSEQ multiplex PCR assay was applied. The original pipeline was this. A statistical classification framework was developed to diagnose cytomegalovirus status using the catalog of TCR beta chain sequences. Imported from immuneACCESS, the table was reduced by TCRdb to in-frame sequences with V and J called. These copies leave out some clones; in studies compared against another copy, an unresolved V gene accounts for under half, and the cause of the remainder is not known. V and J calls and clone size are those listed in that table; D and trimming were worked out from the DNA. Here the sample has some 76,000 clones; about 94% occur a single time. The biggest ten clones account for 1% of the sample. The donors belonged to the validation cohort of about 120 subjects, which was separate from the approximately 610-subject first cohort.

Sequences were obtained from PBMCs. The receptor's source is a woman in her late teens or twenties in good health and CMV-seronegative. Here the chain combines TRBV28 and TRBJ2-2, with the D segment identity uncertain. This receptor carries the CDR3 CASQSTNTGELFF. DNA sequence: TGTGCCAGCCAATCTACGAACACCGGGGAGCTGTTTTTT.